Shown below are 9 T cell receptor beta chains from a single sample sequenced in a study of blood T cell repertoires in COVID-19. Data came from immunoSEQ multiplex PCR; TCRdb stores just in-frame clones and leaves some out. Found here are roughly 190,000 clones, 76% of them singletons; the top ten hold about a sixth. The specimen was PBMCs or T cells enriched from blood (not recorded which). The receptors were sampled from a woman aged 50 to 60 with acute COVID-19.

The chain carries TRBV27 and TRBJ2-1; 8 bases fit TRBD2. This CDR3 region has 15 residues. V shed 8 bases, J shed 6 bases, and the junction held 12 bases outside the gene matches. CDR1 MNHEY and CDR2 SMNVEV come from the germline V gene (reference sequence). In DNA, the CDR3 is TGTGCCAGCCTCCTCGGGGGGGGATGGGTCAATGAGCAGTTCTTC. Amino acids: CASLLGGGWVNEQFF.

The gene calls are TRBV19 and TRBJ1-3, with D possibly being TRBD1 (6 bases). Germline lookup yields CDR1 LNHDA and CDR2 SQIVND (reference sequence). Trimming stripped 6 bases from V and 4 bases from J, with 19 bases between. The CDR3 consists of 16 residues. The CDR3: CASSHPQGFDGNTIYF. For the CDR3, the DNA is TGTGCCAGTAGCCATCCTCAGGGGTTCGACGGAAACACCATATATTTT.

The V and J genes are TRBV19 and TRBJ2-7; 11 nucleotides align to TRBD1. This CDR3 contains 15 residues. The trim removed 3 bases at V and 0 bases at J, leaving 1 base unmatched. CDR1 LNHDA and CDR2 SQIVND come from the germline V gene (reference sequence). CDR3 DNA sequence: TGTGCCAGTAGTATTGGGACAGGGGGCTCCTACGAGCAGTACGTC. This gives the protein CASSIGTGGSYEQYV.

The V and J genes are TRBV2 and TRBJ2-7, with TRBD2 matching 9 bases. Germline V gene lookup returns CDR1 SNHLY and CDR2 FYNNEI. The length of the CDR3 is 15 residues. The V and J ends lost 6 bases and 4 bases, in that order; junction bases with no gene match: 10. This CDR3 is CASRDLSGGSYEQYV. In DNA, the CDR3 is TGTGCCAGCAGGGACCTAAGCGGGGGGTCTTACGAGCAGTACGTC.

The chain links TRBV7-9 to TRBJ1-1; D ambiguous. The germline V and J ends were trimmed by 0 bases and 7 bases, with 3 bases remaining between them. Per the germline V gene, CDR1 is SEHNR and CDR2 is FQNEAQ (reference sequence). There are 11 residues in the CDR3. The CDR3: CASSLAGEAFF. As DNA, the CDR3 is TGTGCCAGCAGCTTAGCCGGTGAAGCTTTCTTT.

J is TRBJ1-1 and V is TRBV6-5; 8 bases are shared with TRBD1. The J segment lost 3 bases and the V segment lost 6 bases, leaving 9 bases of the junction unmatched. The CDR3 sequence is 15 residues long. CDR1 is MNHEY and CDR2 is SVGAGI in the germline V gene. The CDR3: CASSALQGGYTEAFF. CDR3 nucleotides: TGTGCCAGCAGCGCCTTACAGGGGGGGTACACTGAAGCTTTCTTT.

The rearrangement uses TRBV4-2 and TRBJ1-5, with 7 bases identical to TRBD1. With 2 bases clipped from V and 0 bases from J, the junction kept 10 bases outside the gene matches. From germline, CDR1 is LGHNA and CDR2 YNFKEQ. The CDR3 spans 18 residues. The CDR3 DNA reads TGTGCCAGCAGCCAATACCGGGACAGTGATTATAGCAATCAGCCCCAGCATTTT. This codes for CASSQYRDSDYSNQPQHF.

This chain links TRBV28 with TRBJ2-7, with 7 bases fitting TRBD1. Unmatched junction bases numbered 6, after V lost 7 bases and J lost 0 bases. CDR1 and CDR2 from the germline V gene are MDHEN and SYDVKM. The CDR3 extends over 14 amino acids. CDR3 nucleotides: TGTGCCAGCATGCCGACAGGGAGCTCCTACGAGCAGTACGTC. Its translation is CASMPTGSSYEQYV.

The count of this clone is one. The chain couples TRBV5-5 to TRBJ1-2; D is ambiguous. Germline CDR1 and CDR2: SGHKS and YYEKEE (reference sequence). V lost 1 base and J 1 base, leaving 8 bases between the germline ends. CDR3 length: 14 residues. The CDR3 DNA reads as TGTGCCAGCAGCTTGAACAGCTTTAACTATGGCTACACCTTC. It yields the protein CASSLNSFNYGYTF.